A selection of T cell receptor beta chains follows, all from one sample in a study of beta chain features in type 1 diabetes. Sequenced by immunoSEQ multiplex PCR; TCRdb stores in-frame clones only, minus some. Seen here are hundreds of thousands of clones, around an eighth observed once, and the top ten hold 0.03% to 0.045%. Sequencing was performed on naive CD4+ T cells from blood. Receptors originate from a man aged 18-30 years with type 1 diabetes. Both conserved end residues are part of each CDR3. The order of the fields is CDR3 length, clone size, J gene, D gene, V gene, CDR3 protein, CDR3 DNA. The D gene is left open where the match is weak. Size values are once, few and many counts, or a class for expanded clones, and some rows have none.

15	.	TRBJ2-7	TRBD2	TRBV4-1	CASSQPTSGQYEQYF	TGCGCCAGCAGCCAGCCGACTAGCGGGCAATACGAGCAGTACTTC
16	few	TRBJ2-1	TRBD1	TRBV25-1	CASRSGVGQGSNEQFF	TGTGCCAGCAGGTCCGGGGTAGGACAGGGGTCCAATGAGCAGTTCTTC
14	few	TRBJ2-3	.	TRBV5-6	CASSLPKATDTQYF	TGTGCCAGCAGCCTCCCGAAAGCGACAGATACGCAGTATTTT
13	few	TRBJ1-6	.	TRBV7-2	CASSLAYNSPLHF	TGTGCCAGCAGCTTAGCATATAATTCACCCCTCCACTTT
15	few	TRBJ1-5	TRBD1	TRBV19	CASSTTTGANQPQHF	TGTGCCAGTAGCACGACGACAGGGGCCAATCAGCCCCAGCATTTT
12	.	TRBJ2-3	.	TRBV30	CAWTRGADTQYF	TGTGCCTGGACCCGAGGGGCAGATACGCAGTATTTT
15	.	TRBJ1-2	.	TRBV5-4	CASSLWTGGNYGYTF	TGTGCCAGCAGCCTATGGACGGGCGGTAACTATGGCTACACCTTC
18	.	TRBJ2-3	.	TRBV11-3	CASSQAWGRPRNTDTQYF	TGTGCCAGCAGTCAAGCCTGGGGCCGACCTCGGAACACAGATACGCAGTATTTT
13	few	TRBJ2-3	.	TRBV9	CASSVGGGETQYF	TGTGCCAGCAGCGTGGGCGGGGGCGAGACGCAGTATTTT
13	few	TRBJ1-5	TRBD1	TRBV2	CASTYRGRQPQHF	TGTGCCAGCACTTACAGGGGGCGTCAGCCCCAGCATTTT